Listed below are T cell receptor beta chains from one sample, sequenced in a study of immune characteristics of hereditary and idiopathic chronic pancreatitis. TCRdb's table, derived via immunoSEQ multiplex PCR, lists solely in-frame clones and lacks some. The sample lists some 15,000 clones, less than 75% occurring once. The sample was pancreas tissue with hereditary chronic pancreatitis. Receptors originate from a human donor with chronic pancreatitis. Both conserved end residues are part of each CDR3. Fields, in order: CDR3 DNA, CDR3 protein, J gene, clone size, D gene, V gene. A D gene is named only where the DNA matches it firmly. Size values are once, few and many counts, or a class for expanded clones, and some rows have none.

CDR3 DNA: TGTGCCAGCAGCGTAGGGGGAAGTTCTTACGAGCAGTACTTC; CDR3 protein: CASSVGGSSYEQYF; J gene: TRBJ2-7; clone size: -; D gene: -; V gene: TRBV9
CDR3 DNA: TGTGCCAGCAGTTCGCTGGGGACTAGCCGCCCCTACGAGCAGTACTTC; CDR3 protein: CASSSLGTSRPYEQYF; J gene: TRBJ2-7; clone size: few; D gene: TRBD2; V gene: TRBV6-5
CDR3 DNA: TGTGCCAGCAGTGAAGCGCTTTTAGCGGGAGCGATTTATGAGCAGTTCTTC; CDR3 protein: CASSEALLAGAIYEQFF; J gene: TRBJ2-1; clone size: -; D gene: TRBD2; V gene: TRBV2
CDR3 DNA: TGTGCCAGCAGTCCCCATGGGCTAGCGGAGTACGAGCAGTACTTC; CDR3 protein: CASSPHGLAEYEQYF; J gene: TRBJ2-7; clone size: once; D gene: TRBD2; V gene: TRBV2
CDR3 DNA: TGTGCCAGCAGCGCCCGGACAGGGGCCTCCTACAATGAGCAGTTCTTC; CDR3 protein: CASSARTGASYNEQFF; J gene: TRBJ2-1; clone size: -; D gene: TRBD1; V gene: TRBV9
CDR3 DNA: TGTGCCAGCAGCTACAGGACAGGGGGCACTGAAGCTTTCTTT; CDR3 protein: CASSYRTGGTEAFF; J gene: TRBJ1-1; clone size: -; D gene: TRBD1; V gene: TRBV3-1/TRBV3-2
CDR3 DNA: TGTGCCAGCAGTTTTCAGGGGTACGAGCAGTACTTC; CDR3 protein: CASSFQGYEQYF; J gene: TRBJ2-7; clone size: -; D gene: -; V gene: TRBV12-3/TRBV12-4
CDR3 DNA: TGTGCCAGCAGCCATGCCGTTTCACCCCTCCACTTT; CDR3 protein: CASSHAVSPLHF; J gene: TRBJ1-6; clone size: -; D gene: -; V gene: TRBV14
CDR3 DNA: TGTGCCAGCAGCTTAGGATACGCCAACACCGGGGAGCTGTTTTTT; CDR3 protein: CASSLGYANTGELFF; J gene: TRBJ2-2; clone size: -; D gene: -; V gene: TRBV7-9
CDR3 DNA: TGTGCCAGCAGTTACTTCGGACTGGGGAACACTGAAGCTTTCTTT; CDR3 protein: CASSYFGLGNTEAFF; J gene: TRBJ1-1; clone size: few; D gene: -; V gene: TRBV6-5
CDR3 DNA: TGTGCCACCAGTGATTTTTCGTTTGGGTACAATGAGCAGTTCTTC; CDR3 protein: CATSDFSFGYNEQFF; J gene: TRBJ2-1; clone size: once; D gene: -; V gene: TRBV24-1
CDR3 DNA: TGTGCCAGCAGCCTATCCCCAGAGACCCAGTACTTC; CDR3 protein: CASSLSPETQYF; J gene: TRBJ2-5; clone size: -; D gene: -; V gene: TRBV7-8
CDR3 DNA: TGTGCCAGCAGTTACTCGATGGGGACTAGCACAGATACGCAGTATTTT; CDR3 protein: CASSYSMGTSTDTQYF; J gene: TRBJ2-3; clone size: -; D gene: -; V gene: TRBV6-5
CDR3 DNA: TGTGCCATTATGGAACAAGTATACAATGAGCAGTTCTTC; CDR3 protein: CAIMEQVYNEQFF; J gene: TRBJ2-1; clone size: -; D gene: -; V gene: TRBV6-1
CDR3 DNA: TGTGCCAGCTCACCCCGCCCAGATACGCAGTATTTT; CDR3 protein: CASSPRPDTQYF; J gene: TRBJ2-3; clone size: -; D gene: -; V gene: TRBV18
CDR3 DNA: TGTGCCAGCAGCCTGGACAGTTTGGGGCAGCCCCAGCATTTT; CDR3 protein: CASSLDSLGQPQHF; J gene: TRBJ1-5; clone size: -; D gene: -; V gene: TRBV7-8
CDR3 DNA: TGCGCCAGCAGCTCGGGGGAGTATGGCTACACCTTC; CDR3 protein: CASSSGEYGYTF; J gene: TRBJ1-2; clone size: once; D gene: -; V gene: TRBV5-1
CDR3 DNA: TGTGCCAGCAGTGGGACAAACACCGGGGAGCTGTTTTTT; CDR3 protein: CASSGTNTGELFF; J gene: TRBJ2-2; clone size: -; D gene: -; V gene: TRBV6-4
CDR3 DNA: TGTGCCACCAGCAGAGCTCGACAGGACTCGAGTTTAGCTTTCTTT; CDR3 protein: CATSRARQDSSLAFF; J gene: TRBJ1-1; clone size: -; D gene: -; V gene: TRBV15
CDR3 DNA: TGCGCCAGCAGCCAAGATGGAGGAGGACCGTATGGCTACACCTTC; CDR3 protein: CASSQDGGGPYGYTF; J gene: TRBJ1-2; clone size: -; D gene: -; V gene: TRBV4-1
CDR3 DNA: TGTGCCAGTAGTATGCTGACCTTGAACACTGAAGCTTTCTTT; CDR3 protein: CASSMLTLNTEAFF; J gene: TRBJ1-1; clone size: -; D gene: -; V gene: TRBV19
CDR3 DNA: TGTGCCAGCAGCCTCGGACAACCCGAGCAGTTCTTC; CDR3 protein: CASSLGQPEQFF; J gene: TRBJ2-1; clone size: -; D gene: -; V gene: TRBV28
CDR3 DNA: TGTGCCAGCAGTTACTCACGGGGGTATGGCTACACCTTC; CDR3 protein: CASSYSRGYGYTF; J gene: TRBJ1-2; clone size: -; D gene: -; V gene: TRBV6-6
CDR3 DNA: TGCAGTGCTAGTACAGGGGCGTTCCCAATACAGACCCAGTACTTC; CDR3 protein: CSASTGAFPIQTQYF; J gene: TRBJ2-5; clone size: -; D gene: TRBD1; V gene: TRBV20-1
CDR3 DNA: TGTGCCAGCAGCCCCCTAGCGACTCGTCGGGGGCAGTTCTTC; CDR3 protein: CASSPLATRRGQFF; J gene: TRBJ2-1; clone size: -; D gene: -; V gene: TRBV7-2
CDR3 DNA: TGCAGCGTTGCCCGAATTCAAGGTTTCCCAGGCGGGGTCGACGTAAATACGCAGTATTTT; CDR3 protein: CSVARIQGFPGGVDVNTQYF; J gene: TRBJ2-3; clone size: -; D gene: -; V gene: TRBV29-1
CDR3 DNA: TGTGCCAGCAGCCGGAAGGGGGAAGTCAATCAGCCCCAGCATTTT; CDR3 protein: CASSRKGEVNQPQHF; J gene: TRBJ1-5; clone size: -; D gene: -; V gene: TRBV6-1
CDR3 DNA: TGCGCCAGCAGCTTGCAGGGCGGTGGATACGAGCAGTACTTC; CDR3 protein: CASSLQGGGYEQYF; J gene: TRBJ2-7; clone size: -; D gene: -; V gene: TRBV5-1
CDR3 DNA: TGTGCCAGCAGTTATGTGGGAGATCAGCCCCAGCATTTT; CDR3 protein: CASSYVGDQPQHF; J gene: TRBJ1-5; clone size: -; D gene: -; V gene: TRBV6-2/TRBV6-3